The next 20 T cell receptor beta chains were all read from a single sample in a study of blood T cell repertoires in COVID-19. Only in-frame clones appear in the TCRdb table, and some are missing; sequencing was by immunoSEQ multiplex PCR. The table lists about 200,000 clones, 65% to 85% of them singletons, with 7.5% to 9% in the top ten. Sequenced: peripheral blood. These TCRs come from an elderly woman with acute or convalescent COVID-19.

This clone was counted a few times. The chain recombines TRBV5-1 with TRBJ1-2; the D is unclear. V gave up 1 base and J gave up 4 bases, with 8 bases separating them. The CDR3 spans 13 residues. Germline V gene data show CDR1 as SGHRS and CDR2 as YFSETQ. CDR3 sequence reads: CASSLSQIYGYTF. CDR3 in DNA: TGCGCCAGCAGCTTGTCACAGATCTATGGCTACACCTTC.

This chain connects TRBV6-5 to TRBJ1-2; no firm D call. With 6 bases removed from V and 3 bases from J, the gap between germline ends came to 17 bases. CDR3 length: 15 residues. The germline gives CDR1 MNHEY, CDR2 SVGAGI. CDR3 sequence: CASSRHLTEDYGYTF. The CDR3 nucleotides are TGTGCCAGCAGCAGACACTTGACGGAGGACTATGGCTACACCTTC.

The V and J genes are TRBV11-2 and TRBJ2-3, with 7 bases matching TRBD2. Germline-derived CDR1 and CDR2 are SGHAT and FQNNGV. V lost 6 bases, J lost 2 bases, and 14 bases stayed unmatched. This CDR3 has 17 amino acids. The CDR3 DNA reads TGTGCCAGCAGGAGAGGGGCGGCTAGCGGCCACACAGATACGCAGTATTTT. It is translated as CASRRGAASGHTDTQYF.

CDR3 DNA sequence: TGTGCCAGCGCCGAACAGGGGGGCCCTGGAAACACCATATATTTT. Protein sequence: CASAEQGGPGNTIYF. J is TRBJ1-3 and V is TRBV18; 8 nucleotides align to TRBD1. The germline gives CDR1 KGHSH, CDR2 LQKENI. The CDR3 contains 15 residues. J was trimmed by 2 bases and V by 8 bases; bases with no gene match: 8.

This chain connects TRBV15 to TRBJ2-3; D possibly corresponds to TRBD1 (6 bases). The CDR3 spans 15 residues. CDR1 is LNHNV, CDR2 YYDKDF, per germline (reference sequence). V dropped 1 base and J dropped 5 bases, with 13 bases sitting between them. The CDR3 coding sequence is TGTGCCACCAGCAGAGGGGGGCACAACGGAGATACGCAGTATTTT. It yields the protein CATSRGGHNGDTQYF. The entire variable domain, with the rest obtained from reference TRBV15 and TRBJ2-3, is as follows: DAMVIQNPRYQVTQFGKPVTLSCSQTLNHNVMYWYQQKSSQAPKLLFHYYDKDFNNEADTPDNFQSRRPNTSFCFLDIRSPGLGDTAMYLCATSRGGHNGDTQYFGPGTRLTVL.

In its sample, this clone was seen a few times. The chain employs TRBV5-1 and TRBJ2-5; no reliable D call. The germline V gene has CDR1 SGHRS and CDR2 YFSETQ. The CDR3 has 13 amino acids. V dropped 2 bases and J dropped 4 bases, with 9 bases sitting between them. The DNA for the CDR3 is TGCGCCAGCAGCTTTATGAGTGGAGAGACCCAGTACTTC. Translated: CASSFMSGETQYF.

This clone has only one observation. This chain joins TRBV24-1 and TRBJ1-1; TRBD1 is a possible D gene (6 bases). Germline V CDR1 and CDR2: KGHDR, SFDVKD. The V end lost 6 bases, the J end lost 4 bases, and 17 bases lay between the germline ends. CDR3 size: 15 residues. The CDR3 nucleotides are TGTGCCACCAGTCCTAAGAACAGGGTCGGCACTGAAGCTTTCTTT. Translation gives CATSPKNRVGTEAFF.

The chain combines TRBV6-6 with TRBJ1-5; D gene uncertain. The germline V gene encodes CDR1 MNHNY and CDR2 SVGAGI (reference sequence). The CDR3 consists of 16 residues. V lost 2 bases and J lost 0, with 11 bases in between. CDR3 in DNA: TGTGCCAGCAGTTACGGGCAGGCCTATAGCAATCAGCCCCAGCATTTT. Protein: CASSYGQAYSNQPQHF.

The rearrangement links TRBV20-1 to TRBJ2-5, with TRBD2 identical over 8 bases. The CDR3 contains 14 residues. Trimming at V came to 3 bases and at J to 2 bases, leaving 5 bases not matched to a gene. The germline V gene has CDR1 DFQATT and CDR2 SNEGSKA (reference sequence). Written as DNA, the CDR3 is TGCAGTGCTAGTCGCGGGGGGAATCAAGAGACCCAGTACTTC. Amino acids: CSASRGGNQETQYF.

This chain connects TRBV27 to TRBJ2-7; D gene uncertain. There are 14 residues in the CDR3. V was trimmed by 0 bases and J by 5 bases, leaving 11 bases between them. Germline CDR1 reads MNHEY; CDR2 reads SMNVEV (reference sequence). The CDR3, as DNA: TGTGCCAGCAGTTTATCGCGCATAGTTCACGAGCAGTACTTC. It yields the protein CASSLSRIVHEQYF.

The chain joins TRBV16 to TRBJ2-2; 11 nucleotides line up with TRBD1. The trim removed 2 bases at V and 5 bases at J, leaving 16 bases unmatched. The CDR3 length is 20 residues. The germline V gene has CDR1 KGHSY and CDR2 FQNENV. CDR3 in amino acids: CASSQELPSGTGGRTGELFF. As DNA, the CDR3 is TGTGCCAGCAGCCAAGAACTTCCCTCCGGGACAGGGGGTCGGACCGGGGAGCTGTTTTTT.

This chain links TRBV14 with TRBJ1-2, with D unclear. The germline V gene has CDR1 SGHDN and CDR2 FVKESK. V was clipped by 0 bases and J by 5 bases, with 10 bases between them. The CDR3 is made up of 14 amino acids. The chain's CDR3 is CASSQELRPYGYTF. The DNA for the CDR3 is TGTGCCAGCAGCCAAGAACTCAGGCCATATGGCTACACCTTC.

The CDR3 region is CASSQGGTRGDGYTF. The CDR3 nucleotides read TGCGCCAGCAGCCAAGGGGGGACTCGGGGAGATGGCTACACCTTC. V gene TRBV4-1 combines with J gene TRBJ1-2; tentatively, D is TRBD1 (5 bases). This CDR3 has 15 amino acids. The V end lost 1 base, the J end lost 6 bases, and 15 bases lay between the germline ends. From germline, CDR1 is MGHRA and CDR2 YSYEKL.

The chain combines TRBV19 with TRBJ1-4; 7 nucleotides line up with TRBD1. V shed 6 bases and J 1 base; nucleotides not matched to a gene: 11. The CDR3 contains 17 residues. CDR1 LNHDA and CDR2 SQIVND come from the germline V gene (reference sequence). CDR3 in DNA: TGTGCCAGTAGCACTCCGCCGGGACAGAAAACTAATGAAAAACTGTTTTTT. It translates to CASSTPPGQKTNEKLFF. The entire variable domain, with the rest obtained from reference TRBV19 and TRBJ1-4, is as follows: DGGITQSPKYLFRKEGQNVTLSCEQNLNHDAMYWYRQDPGQGLRLIYYSQIVNDFQKGDIAEGYSVSREKKESFPLTVTSAQKNPTAFYLCASSTPPGQKTNEKLFFGSGTQLSVL.

This clone has just a few counts. The chain is built from TRBV12-5 and TRBJ1-5; the match to TRBD1 covers 9 bases. CDR3 length equals 13 residues. V was pared by 9 bases and J by 6 bases, with 6 bases of the junction left unmatched. The germline gives CDR1 LGHNT, CDR2 FRNRAP. The CDR3 protein is CASEGQGGQPQHF. CDR3 nucleotide sequence: TGTGCTAGCGAGGGACAGGGAGGTCAGCCCCAGCATTTT.

The genes are TRBV27 and TRBJ1-6; D ambiguous. The CDR3 sequence is 15 residues long. Germline CDR1 reads MNHEY; CDR2 reads SMNVEV (reference sequence). V was trimmed by 8 bases and J by 0 bases, leaving 11 bases between them. The CDR3 reads CASGPLSSYNSPLHF. The DNA for the CDR3 is TGTGCCAGCGGTCCATTGAGCTCCTATAATTCACCCCTCCACTTT.

The chain carries TRBV4-1 and TRBJ2-3, with TRBD2 matching over 12 bases. This CDR3 contains 20 residues. Germline V gene sequence: CDR1 MGHRA, CDR2 YSYEKL. The J segment lost 1 base and the V segment lost 4 bases, leaving 15 bases of the junction unmatched. As DNA, the CDR3 is TGCGCCAGCAGCCCACGGACTAGCGGGGCGAGGGGTTCTGGCACAGATACGCAGTATTTT. Its translation is CASSPRTSGARGSGTDTQYF.

The chain joins TRBV24-1 to TRBJ2-7, with D possibly being TRBD2 (6 bases). The length of the CDR3 is 21 residues. Germline CDR1 is KGHDR and CDR2 is SFDVKD. V dropped 6 bases and J dropped 1 base, with 33 bases sitting between them. CDR3 sequence (DNA): TGTGCCACCAGTCAACCAAAACAGGAGCCTAAACGTACTGGGGGGTCCTACGAGCAGTACTTC. This codes for CATSQPKQEPKRTGGSYEQYF.

The genes are TRBV7-2 and TRBJ2-1; 10 positions agree with TRBD2. There are 16 residues in the CDR3. The trim removed 6 bases at V and 5 bases at J, leaving 10 bases unmatched. Germline V CDR1 and CDR2: SGHTA, FQGNSA. The CDR3 nucleotides read TGTGCCAGCAGTCTCCTAGCGGGGGTTCTCAACAATGAGCAGTTCTTC. Amino acids: CASSLLAGVLNNEQFF.

The V gene is TRBV19, the J gene TRBJ1-5, with a possible D match to TRBD1 (5 bases). Per germline, CDR1 LNHDA and CDR2 SQIVND (reference sequence). The CDR3 consists of 14 residues. V shed 4 bases and J shed 4 bases, with 11 bases lying between them. In DNA, the CDR3 is TGTGCCAGTAGTACCGGACAACTTAATCAGCCCCAGCATTTT. This encodes CASSTGQLNQPQHF.